The clone carrying this T cell receptor beta chain has a count of ten or more. As yet, its antigen is unknown. Molecular-barcoded quantitative 5'-RACE produced these TCR beta libraries. In TCRdb, the 5' RACE reads were re-called with MiXCR into one record per CDR3 protein. The sample consists of over 400,000 distinct CDR3 sequences, roughly a quarter of them appearing once. The sample originates from a study of CD8 T cells in ankylosing spondylitis. Trimming cost V 3 bases and J 0 bases, with 9 bases left between them. The CDR3 extends over 15 amino acids. Study-wide results and limits: The study identified a TCR beta motif of several highly homologous variants that appeared characteristic of ankylosing spondylitis blood. Disease-linked clones were CD8+ and relatively rare in peripheral blood. Reactive arthritis synovial fluid and blood were previously reported to contain some motif variants.

The sample comprised blood, either unsorted or a sorted T cell fraction (not recorded which). This TCR came from a male donor with ankylosing spondylitis. The V call is TRBV12-3 or TRBV12-4, the J call TRBJ1-3, with D possibly being TRBD1 (6 bases). The chain's CDR3 is CASSLGQNSGNTIYF. In DNA, the CDR3 is TGTGCCAGCAGTTTGGGACAAAACTCTGGAAACACCATATATTTT.